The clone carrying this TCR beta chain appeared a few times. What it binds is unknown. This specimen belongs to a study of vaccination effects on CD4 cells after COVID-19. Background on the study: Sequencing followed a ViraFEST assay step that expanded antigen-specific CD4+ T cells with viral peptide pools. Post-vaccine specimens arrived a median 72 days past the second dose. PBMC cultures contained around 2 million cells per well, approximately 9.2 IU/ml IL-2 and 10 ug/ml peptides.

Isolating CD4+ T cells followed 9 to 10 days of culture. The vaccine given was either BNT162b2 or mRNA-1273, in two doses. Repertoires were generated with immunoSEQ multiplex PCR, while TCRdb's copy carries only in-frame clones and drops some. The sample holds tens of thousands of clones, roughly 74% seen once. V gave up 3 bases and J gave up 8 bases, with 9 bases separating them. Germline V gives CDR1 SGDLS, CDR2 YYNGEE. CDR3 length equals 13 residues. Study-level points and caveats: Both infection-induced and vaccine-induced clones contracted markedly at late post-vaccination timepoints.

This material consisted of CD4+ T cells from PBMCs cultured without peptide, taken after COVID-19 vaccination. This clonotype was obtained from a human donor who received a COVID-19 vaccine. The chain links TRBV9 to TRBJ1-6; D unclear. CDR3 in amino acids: CASSDVGYSPLHF. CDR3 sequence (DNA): TGTGCCAGCAGCGACGTGGGTTATTCACCCCTCCACTTT.